This entry describes one T cell receptor beta chain. Its cognate antigen has yet to be identified. Per-base quality was not reported, and no clone a single base away is much larger than it. This sample was included in a study of blood T cell repertoires in COVID-19 (dated by TCRdb to 2018 to 2020). Background for the entire study: Samples covering the acute and convalescent phases of COVID-19 were provided by collaborators in the United States, Italy and Spain. The material from the prospective study consisted of cDNA or gDNA derived from T cells, B-cell-depleted T cells, or PBMCs. The dataset comprised deeply sampled blood TCRbeta repertoires from subjects exposed to, actively infected with, or recovered from COVID-19. A freely available public database, intended as a resource for researchers studying the immune response to SARS-CoV-2, is where the repertoires were released. The samples were drawn from the first 160 participants of the ongoing ImmuneRACE study and from 1,254 subjects provided by 6 global collaborators. Sample metadata almost always included a de-identified subject ID, COVID-19 status, age in years and sex. Where available, HLA class I and class II types were taken from metadata supplied by the sample provider and were not determined by assay-based typing. General conclusions and limits of the study: The amount of clinical and demographic metadata varied by source and participant and was provided uncurated.

TCRbeta CDR3 regions were amplified from genomic DNA using the immunoSEQ Assay, a bias-controlled multiplex PCR. Per the original workflow: The number of nucleated cells in each sample was estimated from the amplification of reference gene primers within the assay. To quantify the absolute abundance of each unique TCRbeta CDR3 rearrangement, sequence reads were collapsed and filtered. For each sample, productive Simpson clonality was calculated by taking the square root of Simpson's diversity index across productive rearrangements. TCRdb provides this immuneACCESS table in a form limited to in-frame rearrangements. Some clones are lacking; in checked studies, under half of them reflect an unresolved V gene, and why the rest are absent is not known. The DNA was the basis for D and trimming; V, J and clone size are from that table. The sample includes 150,000 to 200,000 clones, with around 87% observed a single time. Jointly, the top ten make up less than 3.5% of the sample.

Compared with germline, V lacks 4 bases and J lacks 10 bases; bases without a gene match: 2. CDR1 SNHLY and CDR2 FYNNEI are derived from the germline V gene. The CDR3 covers 13 residues, taking in both the cysteine and the phenylalanine. The only DNA kept is the CDR3, 39 bases in frame from the first base. Collaborating institutions collected whole blood in K2EDTA tubes following their own protocols. For TCRbeta analysis, collaborator samples were shipped as frozen whole blood, as isolated PBMCs, or as DNA extracted from either sample type. Sequencing was carried out using peripheral blood. Recombination linked TRBV2 to TRBJ1-6, with 9 central nucleotides matching TRBD1. This receptor was obtained from a woman younger than 45 with active or convalescent COVID-19. The nucleotide sequence is given as TGTGCCAGCAGTGGGGACAGGGAGTCACCCCTCCACTTT. The resulting protein is CASSGDRESPLHF.